This paragraph reports one T cell receptor beta chain. The specificity of this receptor is unknown. Base quality data are lacking; no much larger clone is found one base away. The data derive from a study of blood T cell repertoires in COVID-19 (dated by TCRdb to about 2020). About the study as a whole: Samples covering the acute and convalescent phases of COVID-19 were provided by collaborators in the United States, Italy and Spain. The material from the prospective study consisted of cDNA or gDNA derived from T cells, B-cell-depleted T cells, or PBMCs. The dataset comprised deeply sampled blood TCRbeta repertoires from subjects exposed to, actively infected with, or recovered from COVID-19. The repertoires were released in a freely available public database intended as a resource for research on the immune response to SARS-CoV-2. The samples were drawn from the first 160 participants of the ongoing ImmuneRACE study and from about 1,200 subjects provided by 6 global collaborators. A de-identified subject ID, COVID-19 status, age in years and sex were almost always included in the sample metadata. Where available, HLA class I and class II types were obtained from metadata supplied by the sample provider rather than from assay-based typing.

Trimming removed 4 bases from V and 3 bases from J, leaving 16 bases between the germline ends. CDR1 SGHRS and CDR2 YFSETQ are derived from the germline V gene. The CDR3, cysteine through phenylalanine, is 15 amino acids long. Just the 45-base CDR3 DNA is kept, in frame starting at base 1. TCRbeta CDR3 regions were amplified from genomic DNA by means of the immunoSEQ Assay, a bias-controlled multiplex PCR. On the study's bioinformatics: The number of nucleated cells in each sample was estimated by amplification of reference gene primers within the assay. To quantify the absolute abundance of each unique TCRbeta CDR3 rearrangement, sequence reads were collapsed and filtered. For each sample, productive Simpson clonality was calculated as the square root of Simpson's diversity index across productive rearrangements. Sourced from immuneACCESS, this table was stored by TCRdb with only in-frame sequences that have V and J called. A share of the clones is absent; for the studies checked, an unresolved V gene accounts for under half, and the remainder has no known explanation. That table furnishes V, J and clone size, whereas the DNA furnished D and trimming. This sample comprises 95,000 to 110,000 clones, approximately 89% of them detected only once. Approximately 17% of the sample is held by the ten biggest clonotypes.

Collaborating institutions collected whole blood in K2EDTA tubes following their own protocols. For TCRbeta analysis, collaborator samples were shipped as frozen whole blood, as isolated PBMCs, or as DNA extracted from either sample type. The study at large found these results: How much clinical and demographic metadata was included differed by source and by participant, and the metadata was provided uncurated.

The specimen sequenced was peripheral blood. Recombination joined TRBV5-1 with TRBJ1-2, and possibly TRBD1, on 6 matching bases. This TCR was recovered from a woman at least 80 years old in a cohort sampled during active COVID-19. CDR3 sequence: CASSLVPDSYYGYTF. The DNA is as follows: TGCGCCAGCAGCCTCGTACCGGACAGCTACTATGGCTACACCTTC. Full variable domain (CDR3 extended with the reference TRBV5-1 and TRBJ1-2 proteins): KAGVTQTPRYLIKTRGQQVTLSCSPISGHRSVSWYQQTPGQGLQFLFEYFSETQRNKGNFPGRFSGRQFSNSRSEMNVSTLELGDSALYLCASSLVPDSYYGYTFGSGTRLTVV.